This TCR beta chain was profiled in a study of beta chain features in type 1 diabetes. Looking at the study overall: Examination of sorted cells across all samples involved around 99 million cells.

Study outcomes and limitations: There was a moderate but significant shortening of TCRB CDR3s in all four CD4+ subsets of Type 1 diabetes patients.

The sequenced template was cDNA made from the entire isolated RNA. Repertoires were generated with immunoSEQ multiplex PCR, while TCRdb's copy carries only in-frame clones and drops some. The table has hundreds of thousands of clones, around an eighth seen once; the top ten hold roughly 0.024%. This clone showed up just a few times. Its specificity is not known. Other DNA sequences within the sample encode an identical CDR3. The CDR3 has 12 residues. V gave up 3 bases and J gave up 4 bases, with 6 bases separating them. The V gene's germline CDR1 is SNHLY and CDR2 FYNNEI. The receptor's source is a woman in her 40s in good health. The specimen sequenced was naive CD4+ T cells from blood. The chain uses TRBV2 and TRBJ1-2; D is unclear. Here the CDR3 reads CASSEEGYGYTF. CDR3 sequence (DNA): TGTGCCAGCAGTGAGGAGGGCTATGGCTACACCTTC. The whole variable domain, remainder taken from reference TRBV2 and TRBJ1-2, is EPEVTQTPSHQVTQMGQEVILRCVPISNHLYFYWYRQILGQKVEFLVSFYNNEISEKSEIFDDQFSVERPDGSNFTLKIRSTKLEDSAMYFCASSEEGYGYTFGSGTRLTVV.